This TCR beta chain stems from a study of response to subunit inactivated influenza vaccine. Study outcomes and limitations: That few new T cells are recruited by each seasonal influenza vaccination was the authors' suggestion.

Germline V gene data show CDR1 as SGHNT and CDR2 as YYREEE (reference sequence). Trimming stripped 4 bases from V and 1 base from J, with 11 bases between. The CDR3 has 15 amino acids. This clonotype was found a few times. Antigen unknown. From the RT-PCR reads, TCRdb called clonotypes with MiXCR, one entry per CDR3 protein. This table has 800,000 or so distinct CDR3 sequences, approximately 22% appearing once. J is TRBJ2-2 and V is TRBV5-4; no reliable D call. The clonotype was recovered from a man over 45 who received an inactivated influenza vaccine. The sample was PBMCs from blood, taken 4 to 6 days after vaccination. The CDR3 DNA reads as TGTGCCAGCAGCCATCTCCAGATGAACACCGGGGAGCTGTTTTTT. This sequence encodes CASSHLQMNTGELFF.